This T cell receptor (beta chain) derives from a study of blood T cell repertoires in COVID-19. Overall study: T cells, B-cell-depleted T cells, or PBMCs provided the cDNA or gDNA that served as material.

This clone was seen only a few times. Original processing notes: Reference gene primer amplification gave nucleated cell count estimates. TCRdb keeps only in-frame clones here, not all; method: immunoSEQ multiplex PCR. V and J calls and clone size are copied from that table; D and trimming were computed from the DNA. The data show some 180,000 clones, 84% seen once. Losses at the gene ends were 5 bases for V and 0 bases for J; bases not matched to a gene: 7. Looked up from germline, CDR1 is SEHNR and CDR2 is FQNEAQ (reference sequence). This CDR3 region has 16 residues. The chain has TRBV7-9 and TRBJ2-7, with TRBD2 matching 10 bases. Material for sequencing was peripheral blood. The clonotype comes from a human donor in a cohort sampled during active COVID-19. The CDR3 spells CASSIVLAGSSYEQYF. The CDR3 bases are TGTGCCAGCAGCATAGTACTAGCGGGGAGCTCCTACGAGCAGTACTTC.